This T cell receptor (beta chain) stems from a study of blood T cells in healthy people across ages. A second PCR, run for about 7 to 11 cycles, used a sample-barcoded 5' primer plus a J-beta primer mix. TCRdb fed the 5' RACE reads into MiXCR, producing one record per CDR3 protein. This sample has over 1,500,000 distinct CDR3 sequences, with about 50% found just once. The CDR3 covers 15 residues. V was cut by 1 base and J by 4 bases, with 13 bases left in between. Study-wide findings and caveats: Fewer expanded clones and more diversity marked long-lived versus aged donors. Strong correlation linked observed beta diversity and percent naive T cells. A roughly linear age-dependent decrease characterized TCR beta diversity per million T cells.

It was roughly 10 milliliters of peripheral blood that were drawn from each donor. As to this clonotype: Antigen specificity is unknown.

This TCR came from a woman in her thirties or forties in good health. Input material: blood. The V and J genes are TRBV12-3 or TRBV12-4 and TRBJ1-2; D is possibly TRBD1 (6 bases). CDR3 sequence: CASSLVGGGLYGYTF. CDR3 coding DNA: TGTGCCAGCAGTTTAGTCGGGGGGGGGCTCTATGGCTACACCTTC.